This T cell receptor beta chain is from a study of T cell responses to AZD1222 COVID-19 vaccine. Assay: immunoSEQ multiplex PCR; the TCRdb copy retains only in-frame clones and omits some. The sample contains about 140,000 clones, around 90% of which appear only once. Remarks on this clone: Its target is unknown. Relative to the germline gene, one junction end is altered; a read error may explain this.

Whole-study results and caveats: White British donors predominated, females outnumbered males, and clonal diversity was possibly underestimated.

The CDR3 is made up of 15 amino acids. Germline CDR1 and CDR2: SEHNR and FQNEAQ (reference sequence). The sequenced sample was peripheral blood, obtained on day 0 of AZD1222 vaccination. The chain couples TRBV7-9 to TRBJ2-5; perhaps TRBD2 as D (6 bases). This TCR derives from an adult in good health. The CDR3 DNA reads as TGTGCCAGCAGCTTAGAATTGACGGAACGGGAGACACAGTACTTC. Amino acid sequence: CASSLELTERETQYF.